What follows is one T cell receptor beta chain and its context. The source of the sample is a study of blood T cell repertoires in COVID-19. The overall study: T cells, B-cell-depleted T cells, or PBMCs provided the cDNA or gDNA that served as material.

Produced via immunoSEQ multiplex PCR; TCRdb's table is partial and in-frame only. The sample records more than 95,000 clones, approximately 84% being singletons. The CDR3 has 14 amino acids. V lost 2 bases, J lost 0 bases, and 8 bases lay in between. Germline assignment: CDR1 MNHNY and CDR2 SVGAGI (reference sequence). The clonotype originates from a human donor in a cohort sampled during active or convalescent COVID-19. The rearrangement joins TRBV6-6 to TRBJ2-7; D is unresolved. The sample was peripheral blood. In DNA, the CDR3 is TGTGCCAGCAGTTACGAAGACATCTCCTACGAGCAGTACTTC. Its translation: CASSYEDISYEQYF.